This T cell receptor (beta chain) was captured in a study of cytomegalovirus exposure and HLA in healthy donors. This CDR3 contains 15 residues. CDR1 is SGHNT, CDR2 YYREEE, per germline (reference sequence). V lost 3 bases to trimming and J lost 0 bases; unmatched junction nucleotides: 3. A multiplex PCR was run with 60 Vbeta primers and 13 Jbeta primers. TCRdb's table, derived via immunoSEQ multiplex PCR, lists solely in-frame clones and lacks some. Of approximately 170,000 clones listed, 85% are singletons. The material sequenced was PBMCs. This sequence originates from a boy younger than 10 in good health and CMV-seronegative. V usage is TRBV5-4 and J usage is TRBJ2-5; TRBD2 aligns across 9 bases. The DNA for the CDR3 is TGTGCCAGCAGCTCGACTAGCGGCAACCAAGAGACCCAGTACTTC. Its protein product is CASSSTSGNQETQYF.